These 14 T cell receptor beta chains came from one sample sequenced in a study of shared clonotypes between healthy human individuals. Here immunoSEQ multiplex PCR was the method, and the copy in TCRdb shows in-frame clones only, minus some. Here the sample spans under 2,500,000 clones, under 97% being singletons. Sequenced material: naive CD4+ T cells sorted from blood. Subset noted: CD45RA+ positively selected. The receptors derive from a young man in good health.

This clone was seen more than once but under ten times. This CDR3 reads CASTSGNQPQHF. The DNA for the CDR3 is TGTGCCAGCACTTCGGGGAATCAGCCCCAGCATTTT. The chain carries TRBV6-5 and TRBJ1-5; D uncertain. Germline lookup yields CDR1 MNHEY and CDR2 SVGAGI. Trimming took 7 bases from V and 4 from J, leaving 8 bases between them. This CDR3 comprises 12 residues.

This clone was detected once. The CDR3 sequence: CASSEGLAEETQYF. The CDR3 nucleotides read TGTGCCAGCTCGGAGGGGCTAGCGGAAGAGACCCAGTACTTC. This sequence joins TRBV6-1 and TRBJ2-5; 7 bases line up with TRBD2. With 8 bases clipped from V and 3 bases from J, the junction kept 9 bases outside the gene matches. CDR1 MNHNS and CDR2 SASEGT come from the germline V gene. The CDR3 has 14 residues.

As regards this clone: The sample has other DNA sequences that encode this CDR3 too. The genes are TRBV6-5 and TRBJ2-7; D gene unclear. Trimming left V 6 bases short and J 2 bases short, with 11 bases between. The CDR3 sequence is 13 residues long. Germline-derived CDR1 and CDR2 are MNHEY and SVGAGI. CDR3 sequence reads: CASSRTGPYEQYF. The CDR3 DNA sequence: TGTGCCAGCAGCAGGACCGGTCCCTACGAGCAGTACTTC.

CDR3 DNA sequence: TGTGCCAGCAGCTCCCGGACAGGGCGGAATGAAAAACTGTTTTTT. Its translation is CASSSRTGRNEKLFF. The chain joins TRBV11-1 to TRBJ1-4; 8 bases fit TRBD1. V lost 4 bases to trimming and J lost 5 bases; unmatched junction nucleotides: 6. Germline V CDR1 and CDR2: SGHAT, FQDESV (reference sequence). This CDR3 has 15 amino acids.

This sequence joins TRBV9 and TRBJ1-3; no reliable D call. CDR1 is SGDLS, CDR2 YYNGEE, per germline. Trimming cost V 0 bases and J 4 bases, with 5 bases left between them. CDR3 length: 13 residues. CDR3 DNA: TGTGCCAGCAGCGTAGACGCGGGAAACACCATATATTTT. Its translation: CASSVDAGNTIYF. Variable domain in full (rest from reference TRBV9 and TRBJ1-3): DSGVTQTPKHLITATGQRVTLRCSPRSGDLSVYWYQQSLDQGLQFLIQYYNGEERAKGNILERFSAQQFPDLHSELNLSSLELGDSALYFCASSVDAGNTIYFGEGSWLTVV.

CDR3 coding DNA: TGTGCCAGCACCAGTAGCGGGAGCGAGCAGTACTTC. Translation gives CASTSSGSEQYF. The gene calls are TRBV6-1 and TRBJ2-7; 9 nucleotides match TRBD2. Trimming at V came to 7 bases and at J to 6 bases, leaving 4 bases not matched to a gene. The length of the CDR3 is 12 residues. Germline V gives CDR1 MNHNS, CDR2 SASEGT.

CDR3 coding DNA: TGCAGCGTTGAAAAGCCCAGGGACCAGGCTTTCTTT. Residues: CSVEKPRDQAFF. The chain joins TRBV29-1 to TRBJ1-1; weak D call: TRBD1 (5 bases). The V gene lost 2 bases and the J gene lost 11 bases, with 15 bases spanning the gap. This CDR3 comprises 12 residues. Germline V gene data show CDR1 as SQVTM and CDR2 as ANQGSEA.

The chain's CDR3 is CSVAILPYEQYF. The CDR3 DNA sequence: TGCAGCGTTGCCATTCTCCCCTACGAGCAGTACTTC. The chain has TRBV29-1 and TRBJ2-7; D is ambiguous. With 4 bases removed from V and 2 bases from J, the gap between germline ends came to 9 bases. Germline assignment: CDR1 SQVTM and CDR2 ANQGSEA. The CDR3 is 12 amino acids.

This CDR3 reads CASSRDRRDTQYF. CDR3 nucleotides: TGTGCCAGCAGCAGAGACCGACGAGATACGCAGTATTTT. The V call is TRBV5-6, the J call TRBJ2-3; D gene uncertain. The V end was cut by 4 bases, the J end by 5 bases, with 11 bases between. The CDR3 extends over 13 amino acids. Per germline, CDR1 SGHDT and CDR2 YYEEEE.

The chain recombines TRBV4-3 with TRBJ2-3; TRBD2 might be the D (6 bases). V lost 0 bases and J lost 5, with 12 bases in between. The germline CDR1 and CDR2 sequences are LGHNA and YSLEER. The CDR3 spans 15 residues. Here the CDR3 reads CASSQDPVGGDTQYF. The CDR3 nucleotides are TGCGCCAGCAGCCAAGATCCTGTGGGGGGAGATACGCAGTATTTT.

This clone was found once. This chain links TRBV5-1 with TRBJ1-1; tentatively, D is TRBD1 (5 bases). The CDR3 totals 13 residues. Trimming stripped 7 bases from V and 4 bases from J, with 14 bases between. Germline lookup yields CDR1 SGHRS and CDR2 YFSETQ. CDR3 nucleotides: TGCGCCAGCGCAGGGTTCGGGGGCACTGAAGCTTTCTTT. Amino acid sequence: CASAGFGGTEAFF.

The chain carries TRBV4-1 and TRBJ2-1; 8 bases fit TRBD1. The ends lost 6 bases at V and 7 bases at J; junction bases unmatched: 11. CDR1 is MGHRA, CDR2 YSYEKL, per germline. There are 15 residues in the CDR3. CDR3 loop: CASRSQGERANEQFF. The CDR3 DNA is TGCGCCAGCAGATCACAGGGGGAACGAGCAAATGAGCAGTTCTTC.

The chain combines TRBV6-1 with TRBJ2-7; 8 nucleotides align to TRBD1. CDR1 is MNHNS, CDR2 SASEGT, per germline. The CDR3 contains 12 residues. The J segment lost 5 bases and the V segment lost 8 bases, leaving 5 bases of the junction unmatched. CDR3 amino acids: CASRDRPNEQYF. The CDR3 DNA reads TGTGCCAGCCGGGACAGGCCAAACGAGCAGTACTTC.

This chain links TRBV7-9 with TRBJ2-7; tentatively, D is TRBD1 (6 bases). The ends were cut back, 5 bases at V and 2 bases at J, with 19 bases in the middle. The germline gives CDR1 SEHNR, CDR2 FQNEAQ (reference sequence). The CDR3 totals 16 residues. The CDR3 region has the DNA TGTGCCAGCAGCCAAGGTGGGGGCAGGGGCACCTACGAGCAGTACTTC. This encodes CASSQGGGRGTYEQYF. The full variable domain, its missing parts supplied by reference TRBV7-9 and TRBJ2-7, is DTGVSQNPRHKITKRGQNVTFRCDPISEHNRLYWYRQTLGQGPEFLTYFQNEAQLEKSRLLSDRFSAERPKGSFSTLEIQRTEQGDSAMYLCASSQGGGRGTYEQYFGPGTRLTVT.